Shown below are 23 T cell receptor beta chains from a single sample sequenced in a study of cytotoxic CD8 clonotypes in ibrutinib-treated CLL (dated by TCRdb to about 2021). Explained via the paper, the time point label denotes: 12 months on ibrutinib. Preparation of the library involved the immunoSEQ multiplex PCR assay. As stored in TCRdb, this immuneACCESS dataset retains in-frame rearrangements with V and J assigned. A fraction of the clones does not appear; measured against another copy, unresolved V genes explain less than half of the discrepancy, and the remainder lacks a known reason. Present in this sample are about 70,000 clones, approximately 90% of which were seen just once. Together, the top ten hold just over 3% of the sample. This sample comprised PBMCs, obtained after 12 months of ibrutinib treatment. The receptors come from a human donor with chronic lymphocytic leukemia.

The CDR3 DNA follows: TGTGCCAGCAGTGATTACAGGGGTTCCTACAATGAGCAGTTCTTC. Its protein is CASSDYRGSYNEQFF. The gene calls are TRBV25-1 and TRBJ2-1; 7 bases fit TRBD1. The CDR3 extends over 15 amino acids. Unmatched junction bases numbered 3, after V lost 3 bases and J lost 1 base. Germline values: CDR1 MGHDK, CDR2 SYGVNS. The entire variable domain, with the rest obtained from reference TRBV25-1 and TRBJ2-1, is as follows: EADIYQTPRYLVIGTGKKITLECSQTMGHDKMYWYQQDPGMELHLIHYSYGVNSTEKGDLSSESTVSRIRTEHFPLTLESARPSHTSQYLCASSDYRGSYNEQFFGPGTRLTVL.

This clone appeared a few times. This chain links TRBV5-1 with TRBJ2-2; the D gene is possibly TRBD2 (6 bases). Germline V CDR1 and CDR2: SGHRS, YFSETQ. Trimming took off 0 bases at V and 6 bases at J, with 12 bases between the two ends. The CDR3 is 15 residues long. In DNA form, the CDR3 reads TGCGCCAGCAGCTTGGCAGGCGGGGTACCCGGGGAGCTGTTTTTT. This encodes CASSLAGGVPGELFF.

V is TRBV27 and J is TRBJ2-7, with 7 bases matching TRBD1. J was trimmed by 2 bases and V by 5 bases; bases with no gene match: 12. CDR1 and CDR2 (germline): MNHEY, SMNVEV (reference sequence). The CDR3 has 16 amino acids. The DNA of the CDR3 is TGTGCCAGCAGTCCAGGTGGCCGGACAGGAACCTACGAGCAGTACTTC. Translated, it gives CASSPGGRTGTYEQYF.

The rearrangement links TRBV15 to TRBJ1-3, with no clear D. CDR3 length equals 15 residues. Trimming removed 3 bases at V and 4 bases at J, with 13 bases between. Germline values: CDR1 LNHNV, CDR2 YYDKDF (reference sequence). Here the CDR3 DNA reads TGTGCCACCAGCAGCGGAACTTTTTGGGGAAACACCATATATTTT. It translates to CATSSGTFWGNTIYF.

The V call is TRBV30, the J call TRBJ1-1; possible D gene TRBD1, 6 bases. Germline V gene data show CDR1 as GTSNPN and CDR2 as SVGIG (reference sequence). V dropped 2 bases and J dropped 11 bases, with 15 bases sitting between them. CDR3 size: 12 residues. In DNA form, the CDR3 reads TGTGCCTGGAGTATAAACACAGGGCTGGCTTTCTTT. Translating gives CAWSINTGLAFF.

The CDR3 DNA sequence: TGTGCCAGCAGCAGCACCTACGAGCAGTACTTC. It specifies CASSSTYEQYF. V and J are TRBV6-5 and TRBJ2-5; D not certain. The end of the DNA is better explained by TRBJ2-7, so the J call may be wrong. Per germline, CDR1 MNHEY and CDR2 SVGAGI. The CDR3 is 11 residues long.

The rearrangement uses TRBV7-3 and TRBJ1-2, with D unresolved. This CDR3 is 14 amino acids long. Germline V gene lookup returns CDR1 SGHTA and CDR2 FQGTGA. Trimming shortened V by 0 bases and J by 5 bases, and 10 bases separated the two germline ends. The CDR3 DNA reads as TGTGCCAGCAGCTTAACGGGAGGGAGGTATGGCTACACCTTC. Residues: CASSLTGGRYGYTF.

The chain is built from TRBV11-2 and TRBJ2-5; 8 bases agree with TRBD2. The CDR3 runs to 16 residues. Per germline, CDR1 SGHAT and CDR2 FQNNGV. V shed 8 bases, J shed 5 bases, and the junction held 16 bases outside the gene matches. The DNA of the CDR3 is TGTGCCAGCCTAGAGGGTAGCGGGACCCCTCGGGAGACCCAGTACTTC. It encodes CASLEGSGTPRETQYF. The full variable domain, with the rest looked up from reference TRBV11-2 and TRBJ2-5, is EAGVAQSPRYKIIEKRQSVAFWCNPISGHATLYWYQQILGQGPKLLIQFQNNGVVDDSQLPKDRFSAERLKGVDSTLKIQPAKLEDSAVYLCASLEGSGTPRETQYFGPGTRLLVL.

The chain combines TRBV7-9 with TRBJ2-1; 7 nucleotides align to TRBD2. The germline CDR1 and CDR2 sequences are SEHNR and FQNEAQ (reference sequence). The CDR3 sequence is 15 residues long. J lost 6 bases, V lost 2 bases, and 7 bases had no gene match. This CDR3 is CASSLIGLVSNEQFF. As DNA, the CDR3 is TGTGCCAGCAGCTTAATCGGACTAGTCTCCAATGAGCAGTTCTTC.

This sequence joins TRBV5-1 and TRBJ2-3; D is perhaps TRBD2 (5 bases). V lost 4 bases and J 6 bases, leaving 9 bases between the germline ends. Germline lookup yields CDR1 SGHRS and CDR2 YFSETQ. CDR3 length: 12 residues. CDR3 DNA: TGCGCCAGCAGCCCTGGCGGGGATACGCAGTATTTT. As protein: CASSPGGDTQYF.

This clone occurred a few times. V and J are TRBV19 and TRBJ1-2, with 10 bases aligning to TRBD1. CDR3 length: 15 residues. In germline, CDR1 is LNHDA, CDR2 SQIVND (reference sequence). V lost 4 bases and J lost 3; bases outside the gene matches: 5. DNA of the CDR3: TGTGCCAGTAGTACCGACAGGGGGCCTTACTATGGCTACACCTTC. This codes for CASSTDRGPYYGYTF.

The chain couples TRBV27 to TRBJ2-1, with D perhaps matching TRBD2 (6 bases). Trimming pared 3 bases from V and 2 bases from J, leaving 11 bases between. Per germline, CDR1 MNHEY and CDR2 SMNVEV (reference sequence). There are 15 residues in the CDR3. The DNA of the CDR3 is TGTGCCAGCAGTTTCGGGGGACCTCCCTACAATGAGCAGTTCTTC. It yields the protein CASSFGGPPYNEQFF.

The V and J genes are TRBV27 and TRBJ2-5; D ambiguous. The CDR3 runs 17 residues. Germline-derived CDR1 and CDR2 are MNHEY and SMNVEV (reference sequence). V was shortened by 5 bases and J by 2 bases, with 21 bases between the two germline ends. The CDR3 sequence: CASSPAIVQVSQETQYF. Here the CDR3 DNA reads TGTGCCAGCAGTCCCGCGATTGTTCAGGTTTCTCAAGAGACCCAGTACTTC.

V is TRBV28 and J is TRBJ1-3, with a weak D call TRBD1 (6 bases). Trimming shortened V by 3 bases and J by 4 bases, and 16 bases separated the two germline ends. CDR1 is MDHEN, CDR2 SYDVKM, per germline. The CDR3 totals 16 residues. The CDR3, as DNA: TGTGCCAGCAGTTTCCGCACCGGGACAAGGGGAAACACCATATATTTT. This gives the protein CASSFRTGTRGNTIYF.

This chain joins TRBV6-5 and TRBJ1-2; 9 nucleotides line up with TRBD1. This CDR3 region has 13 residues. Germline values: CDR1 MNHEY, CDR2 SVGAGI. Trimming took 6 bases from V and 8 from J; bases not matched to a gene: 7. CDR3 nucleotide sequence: TGTGCCAGCAGATGGGACAGGGCATACGGCTACACCTTC. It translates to CASRWDRAYGYTF.

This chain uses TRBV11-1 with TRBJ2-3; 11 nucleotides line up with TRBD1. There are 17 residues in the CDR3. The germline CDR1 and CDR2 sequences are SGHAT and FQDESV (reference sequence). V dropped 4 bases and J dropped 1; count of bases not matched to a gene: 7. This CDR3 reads CASSSRTGGFGTDTQYF. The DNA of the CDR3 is TGTGCCAGCAGCTCTAGGACAGGGGGCTTCGGCACAGATACGCAGTATTTT.

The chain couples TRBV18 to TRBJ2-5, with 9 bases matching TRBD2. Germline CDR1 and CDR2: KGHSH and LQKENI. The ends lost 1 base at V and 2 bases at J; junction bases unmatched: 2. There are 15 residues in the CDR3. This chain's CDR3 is CASSPLAGVQETQYF. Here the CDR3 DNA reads TGTGCCAGCTCACCACTAGCGGGAGTTCAAGAGACCCAGTACTTC. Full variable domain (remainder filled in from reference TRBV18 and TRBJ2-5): NAGVMQNPRHLVRRRGQEARLRCSPMKGHSHVYWYRQLPEEGLKFMVYLQKENIIDESGMPKERFSAEFPKEGPSILRIQQVVRGDSAAYFCASSPLAGVQETQYFGPGTRLLVL.

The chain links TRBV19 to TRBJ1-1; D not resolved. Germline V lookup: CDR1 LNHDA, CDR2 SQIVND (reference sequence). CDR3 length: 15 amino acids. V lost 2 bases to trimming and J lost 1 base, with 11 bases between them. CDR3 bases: TGTGCCAGTAGTATAAGTAGGCGGGGGAACACTGAAGCTTTCTTT. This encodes CASSISRRGNTEAFF.

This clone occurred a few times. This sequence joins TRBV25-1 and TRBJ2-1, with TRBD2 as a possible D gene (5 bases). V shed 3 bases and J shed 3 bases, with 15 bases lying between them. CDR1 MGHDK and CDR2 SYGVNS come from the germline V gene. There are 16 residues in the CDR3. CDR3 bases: TGTGCCAGCAGTGAGCTCGCCGGGGTTAACTACAATGAGCAGTTCTTC. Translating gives CASSELAGVNYNEQFF.

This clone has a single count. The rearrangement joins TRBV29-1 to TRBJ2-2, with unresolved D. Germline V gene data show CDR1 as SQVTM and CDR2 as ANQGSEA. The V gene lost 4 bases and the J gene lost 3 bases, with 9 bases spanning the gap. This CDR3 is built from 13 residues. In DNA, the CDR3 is TGCAGCGTTGTAGTTTTTGACACCGGGGAGCTGTTTTTT. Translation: CSVVVFDTGELFF.

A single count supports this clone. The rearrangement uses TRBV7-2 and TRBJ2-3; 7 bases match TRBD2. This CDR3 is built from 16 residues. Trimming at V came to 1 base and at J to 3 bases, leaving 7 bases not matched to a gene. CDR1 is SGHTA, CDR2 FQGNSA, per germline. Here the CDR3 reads CASSLVAGEGTDTQYF. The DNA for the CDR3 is TGTGCCAGCAGCTTAGTGGCGGGGGAGGGAACAGATACGCAGTATTTT. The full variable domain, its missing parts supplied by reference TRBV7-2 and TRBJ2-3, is GAGVSQSPSNKVTEKGKDVELRCDPISGHTALYWYRQSLGQGLEFLIYFQGNSAPDKSGLPSDRFSAERTGGSVSTLTIQRTQQEDSAVYLCASSLVAGEGTDTQYFGPGTRLTVL.

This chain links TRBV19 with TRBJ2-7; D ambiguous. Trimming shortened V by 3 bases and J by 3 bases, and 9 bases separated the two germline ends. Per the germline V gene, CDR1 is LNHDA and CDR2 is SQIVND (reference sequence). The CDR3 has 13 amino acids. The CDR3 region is CASSMKVNYEQYF. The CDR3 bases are TGTGCCAGTAGTATGAAGGTAAACTACGAGCAGTACTTC.

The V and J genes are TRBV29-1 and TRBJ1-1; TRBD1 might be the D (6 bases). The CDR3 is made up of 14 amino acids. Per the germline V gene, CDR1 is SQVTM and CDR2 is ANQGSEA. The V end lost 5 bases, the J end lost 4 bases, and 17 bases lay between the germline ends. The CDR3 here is CSVTRGVLVTEAFF. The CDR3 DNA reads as TGCAGCGTTACTAGGGGGGTCCTAGTCACTGAAGCTTTCTTT.